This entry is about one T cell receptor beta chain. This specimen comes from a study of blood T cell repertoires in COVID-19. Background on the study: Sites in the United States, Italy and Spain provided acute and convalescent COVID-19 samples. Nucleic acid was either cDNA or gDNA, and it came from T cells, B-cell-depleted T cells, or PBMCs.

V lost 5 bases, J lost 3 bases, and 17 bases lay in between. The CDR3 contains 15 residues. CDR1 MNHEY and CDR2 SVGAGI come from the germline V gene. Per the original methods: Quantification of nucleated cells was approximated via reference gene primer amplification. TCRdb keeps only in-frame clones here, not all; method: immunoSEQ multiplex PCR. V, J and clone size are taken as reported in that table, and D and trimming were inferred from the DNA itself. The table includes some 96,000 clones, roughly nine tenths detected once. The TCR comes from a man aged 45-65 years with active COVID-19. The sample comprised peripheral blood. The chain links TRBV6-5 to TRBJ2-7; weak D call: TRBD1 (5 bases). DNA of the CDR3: TGTGCCAGCAGTCGCTATTCGGACACTTTCTACGAGCAGTACTTC. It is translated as CASSRYSDTFYEQYF.